This T cell receptor beta chain comes out of a study of T cell responses to AZD1222 COVID-19 vaccine. General study findings and limits: There were mostly white British donors and more females than males, and clonal diversity was possibly underestimated. Dominant at 160-218 and 743-854, vaccine-associated CD4 TCRs also spanned spike. Baseline testing showed seropositivity in only a handful of AZD1222 recipients. Breadth and depth of Spike-specific TCRs rose after two AZD1222 doses.

The assay was immunoSEQ multiplex PCR, and TCRdb's table has in-frame clones only and misses some. The sample records about 110,000 clones, roughly 93% being singletons. As to this clone: Its antigen remains unidentified.

CDR3 size: 14 residues. V lost 3 bases to trimming and J lost 4 bases; unmatched junction nucleotides: 3. Germline V gene lookup returns CDR1 WNHNN and CDR2 SYGVQD (reference sequence). The rearrangement joins TRBV10-1 to TRBJ1-2; TRBD1 matches at 9 bases. The TCR was taken from an adult who received the AZD1222 COVID-19 vaccine. This material consisted of peripheral blood, taken 28 days after the second AZD1222 dose. CDR3 residues: CASSDGTGSYGYTF. The CDR3 bases are TGCGCCAGCAGTGATGGGACAGGGTCCTATGGCTACACCTTC.